This T cell receptor beta chain was recorded in a study of cytomegalovirus exposure and HLA in healthy donors. Amplification used 60 Vbeta primers and 13 Jbeta primers. Generated by immunoSEQ multiplex PCR, the TCRdb table keeps only in-frame clones and is missing some. The profile shows more than 100,000 clones, approximately 79% of them singletons. Unrecorded immune exposure was likely among donors, who were nominally healthy when sampled. A word on this clone: The antigen is unknown.

The CDR3 sequence is 15 residues long. Unmatched junction bases numbered 14, after V lost 0 bases and J lost 12 bases. The V gene's germline CDR1 is MNHNS and CDR2 SASEGT. Whole-study findings and limits: Reports indicated that the classifier achieved high specificity and sensitivity in diagnosing cytomegalovirus status.

The chain employs TRBV6-1 and TRBJ2-7; 7 bases are a match to TRBD1. The TCR comes from a man aged 45-65 years in good health and CMV-seropositive. Material: PBMCs. The CDR3 protein is CASSEARGTDREGYF. CDR3 DNA sequence: TGTGCCAGCAGTGAAGCGAGAGGGACCGACAGGGAAGGGTACTTC.